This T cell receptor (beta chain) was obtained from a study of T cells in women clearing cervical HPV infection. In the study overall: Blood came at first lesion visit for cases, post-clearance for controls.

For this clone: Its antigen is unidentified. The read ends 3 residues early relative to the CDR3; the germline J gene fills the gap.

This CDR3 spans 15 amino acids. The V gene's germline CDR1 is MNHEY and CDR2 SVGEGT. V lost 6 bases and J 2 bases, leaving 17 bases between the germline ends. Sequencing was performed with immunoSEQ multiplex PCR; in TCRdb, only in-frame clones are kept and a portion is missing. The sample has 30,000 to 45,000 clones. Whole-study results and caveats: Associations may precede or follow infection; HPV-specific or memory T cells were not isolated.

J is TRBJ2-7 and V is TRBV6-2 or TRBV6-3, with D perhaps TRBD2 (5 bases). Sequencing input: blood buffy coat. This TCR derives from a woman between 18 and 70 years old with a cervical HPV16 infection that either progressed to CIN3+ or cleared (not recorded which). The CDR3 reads CASRPWADLAYEQYF. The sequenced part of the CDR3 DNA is TGTGCCAGCAGGCCTTGGGCGGACTTAGCCTACGAG.